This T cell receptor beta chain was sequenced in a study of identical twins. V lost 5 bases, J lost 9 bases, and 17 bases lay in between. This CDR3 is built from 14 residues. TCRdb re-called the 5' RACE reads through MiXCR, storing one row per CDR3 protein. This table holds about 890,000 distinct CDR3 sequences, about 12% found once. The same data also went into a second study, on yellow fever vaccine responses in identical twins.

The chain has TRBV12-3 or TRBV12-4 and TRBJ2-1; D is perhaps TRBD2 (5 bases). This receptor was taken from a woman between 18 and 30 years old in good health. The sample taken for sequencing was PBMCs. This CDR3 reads CASSLGRGLAEQFF. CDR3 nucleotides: TGTGCCAGCAGTCTAGGACGAGGGCTCGCTGAGCAGTTCTTC.